This TCR beta chain derives from a study of T-cell reconstitution after alpha-beta-depleted transplantation in children. This clonotype was detected many times. This CDR3 contains 16 residues. V shed 1 base and J 8 bases; nucleotides not matched to a gene: 7. Germline V gene sequence: CDR1 LGHDT, CDR2 YNNKEL (reference sequence). Preparation of the TCRbeta library involved a method that used unique molecular identifiers. TCRdb recomputed calls from the PCR reads with MiXCR, one row per CDR3 protein. The sample carries around 370,000 distinct CDR3 sequences, about 17% recorded once. The TCR sequence derives from a male patient between 2 and 15 years old who had a stem cell transplant for acute lymphoblastic leukemia, so the T cells may come from the graft donor. J is TRBJ2-3 and V is TRBV3-1, with 12 bases fitting TRBD2. The specimen was PBMCs, mostly from graft donor cells, collected 360 days after TCRalphabeta/CD19-depleted stem cell transplant. CDR3 bases: TGTGCCAGCAGCCAAGTGGAAGGACTAGCGGGATTTACGCAGTATTTT. Amino acid sequence: CASSQVEGLAGFTQYF.